This entry lists 29 T cell receptor beta chains sequenced from one sample in a study of blood T cell repertoires in COVID-19. The protocol was immunoSEQ multiplex PCR, while the TCRdb copy is restricted to in-frame clones and leaves out a portion. Here the sample spans roughly 240,000 clones, around 80% being singletons. Sequenced sample: peripheral blood. The receptors come from a man between 40 and 49 years old who had recovered from COVID-19.

The rearrangement uses TRBV3-1 (or the pseudogene TRBV3-2) and TRBJ1-3; D possibly corresponds to TRBD1 (6 bases). The CDR3 length is 15 residues. The V end lost 2 bases, the J end lost 4 bases, and 12 bases lay between the germline ends. The germline gives CDR1 LGHDT, CDR2 YNNKEL (reference sequence). In DNA, the CDR3 is TGTGCCAGCAGCCAAATGGGGGCCGGAGGAAACACCATATATTTT. This gives the protein CASSQMGAGGNTIYF.

The count of this clone is one. The V gene is TRBV2, the J gene TRBJ1-2; no definite D call. V was trimmed by 6 bases and J by 5 bases, leaving 13 bases between them. CDR3 length: 13 residues. Germline loops: CDR1 SNHLY, CDR2 FYNNEI. The CDR3 is CASRAGEAYGYTF. The DNA of the CDR3 is TGTGCCAGCAGGGCGGGTGAGGCGTATGGCTACACCTTC.

J is TRBJ1-2 and V is TRBV6-5; perhaps TRBD1 as D (6 bases). The germline V gene has CDR1 MNHEY and CDR2 SVGAGI. V shed 8 bases and J shed 4 bases, with 14 bases lying between them. The CDR3 sequence is 13 residues long. CDR3 sequence (DNA): TGTGCCAGCGGGCAGGGGCGAGTCTATGGCTACACCTTC. Residues: CASGQGRVYGYTF.

This clone was seen repeatedly, ten times or more. The V gene is TRBV6-6, the J gene TRBJ1-1; D remains unclear. The ends were cut back, 6 bases at V and 5 bases at J, with 16 bases in the middle. This CDR3 is built from 14 residues. CDR1 and CDR2 from the germline V gene are MNHNY and SVGAGI (reference sequence). The DNA of the CDR3 is TGTGCCAGCAGGGAGGGTGGGGTGTGGACTGAAGCTTTCTTT. Residues: CASREGGVWTEAFF.

This clone occurred many times. V usage is TRBV30 and J usage is TRBJ1-2; no clear D gene. The CDR3 totals 15 residues. CDR1 GTSNPN and CDR2 SVGIG come from the germline V gene (reference sequence). Deletions cut 3 bases from V and 0 bases from J, with 14 bases between. Here the CDR3 reads CAWRGRVSANYGYTF. The CDR3 DNA reads as TGTGCCTGGAGGGGCCGAGTATCGGCTAACTATGGCTACACCTTC.

The chain employs TRBV12-5 and TRBJ1-1; 10 bases fit TRBD1. Germline lookup yields CDR1 LGHNT and CDR2 FRNRAP. J lost 4 bases, V lost 0 bases, and 11 bases had no gene match. The CDR3 is 18 amino acids. The CDR3, as DNA: TGTGCTAGTGGTTTGGTAAGGACAGGGGGGGGATTCGGCACTGAAGCTTTCTTT. This translates into CASGLVRTGGGFGTEAFF.

The CDR3 loop is CASGQGAGGTDTQYF. Written as DNA, the CDR3 is TGTGCCTCAGGCCAGGGAGCGGGGGGCACAGATACGCAGTATTTT. The chain links TRBV2 to TRBJ2-3, with 8 bases aligning to TRBD2. The CDR3 totals 15 residues. The germline V gene encodes CDR1 SNHLY and CDR2 FYNNEI. The J segment lost 1 base and the V segment lost 11 bases, leaving 11 bases of the junction unmatched.

The chain couples TRBV7-2 to TRBJ1-2, with 7 bases identical to TRBD1. CDR1 is SGHTA, CDR2 FQGNSA, per germline. This CDR3 spans 16 amino acids. Trimming took 5 bases from V and 4 from J; bases not matched to a gene: 13. The CDR3 DNA reads TGTGCCAGCAGCCCAGGGGGTCCGGGGAAGGGCTATGGCTACACCTTC. Its translation: CASSPGGPGKGYGYTF.

This clone occurred a few times. CDR3 sequence: CASGLADRVDSRDTF. The DNA of the CDR3 is TGTGCTAGTGGTTTGGCCGACAGGGTTGATTCAAGGGACACCTTC. V and J are TRBV12-5 and TRBJ1-2, with 7 bases matching TRBD1. From germline, CDR1 is LGHNT and CDR2 FRNRAP. This CDR3 comprises 15 residues. With 1 base clipped from V and 12 bases from J, the junction kept 14 bases outside the gene matches.

The chain is built from TRBV30 and TRBJ2-5; tentative D call: TRBD1 (5 bases). There are 13 residues in the CDR3. Germline V lookup: CDR1 GTSNPN, CDR2 SVGIG (reference sequence). V was clipped by 0 bases and J by 3 bases, with 8 bases between them. The CDR3 protein is CAWSVSREETQYF. The CDR3 region has the DNA TGTGCCTGGAGTGTATCCAGGGAAGAGACCCAGTACTTC. The full variable domain, in which reference TRBV30 and TRBJ2-5 provide the parts outside the CDR3, is SQTIHQWPATLVQPVGSPLSLECTVEGTSNPNLYWYRQAAGRGLQLLFYSVGIGQISSEVPQNLSASRPQDRQFILSSKKLLLSDSGFYLCAWSVSREETQYFGPGTRLLVL.

The chain uses TRBV7-2 and TRBJ1-4, with a possible D match to TRBD1 (6 bases). V was shortened by 1 base and J by 4 bases, with 10 bases between the two germline ends. The V gene's germline CDR1 is SGHTA and CDR2 FQGNSA. The CDR3 contains 15 residues. In nucleotides, the CDR3 is TGTGCCAGCAGCTTAGTCCGACAGGATAATGAAAAACTGTTTTTT. Its translation: CASSLVRQDNEKLFF. Full variable domain (outside the CDR3, taken from reference TRBV7-2 and TRBJ1-4): GAGVSQSPSNKVTEKGKDVELRCDPISGHTALYWYRQSLGQGLEFLIYFQGNSAPDKSGLPSDRFSAERTGGSVSTLTIQRTQQEDSAVYLCASSLVRQDNEKLFFGSGTQLSVL.

The chain is built from TRBV5-5 and TRBJ1-1, with 7 positions matching TRBD1. The CDR3 extends over 14 amino acids. The germline CDR1 and CDR2 sequences are SGHKS and YYEKEE (reference sequence). The trim removed 3 bases at V and 0 bases at J, leaving 2 bases unmatched. CDR3 residues: CASSSQGVNTEAFF. The DNA of the CDR3 is TGTGCCAGCAGCTCCCAGGGGGTGAACACTGAAGCTTTCTTT. Complete variable domain (other parts from reference TRBV5-5 and TRBJ1-1): DAGVTQSPTHLIKTRGQQVTLRCSPISGHKSVSWYQQVLGQGPQFIFQYYEKEERGRGNFPDRFSARQFPNYSSELNVNALLLGDSALYLCASSSQGVNTEAFFGQGTRLTVV.

The gene calls are TRBV18 and TRBJ2-2, with 8 positions matching TRBD1. Germline CDR1 is KGHSH and CDR2 is LQKENI. Losses at the gene ends were 2 bases for V and 5 bases for J; bases not matched to a gene: 10. The CDR3 totals 17 residues. The CDR3 reads CASSPLDRAGTTGELFF. The CDR3 DNA follows: TGTGCCAGCTCACCATTGGACAGGGCGGGGACAACCGGGGAGCTGTTTTTT.

V and J are TRBV29-1 and TRBJ1-1, with D maybe TRBD1 (5 bases). Germline CDR1 is SQVTM and CDR2 is ANQGSEA. This CDR3 has 14 amino acids. The V end was cut by 3 bases, the J end by 0 bases, with 11 bases between. CDR3 DNA sequence: TGCAGCGTTGACACAGGCTGGATGAACACTGAAGCTTTCTTT. Residues: CSVDTGWMNTEAFF.

This clone was found once. This chain joins TRBV5-4 and TRBJ2-5, with TRBD1 matching over 8 bases. The germline CDR1 and CDR2 sequences are SGHNT and YYREEE (reference sequence). The J segment lost 5 bases and the V segment lost 0 bases, leaving 6 bases of the junction unmatched. The CDR3 totals 15 residues. The CDR3 loop is CASSLESGGVETQYF. DNA for the CDR3: TGTGCCAGCAGCTTGGAGTCAGGGGGCGTGGAGACCCAGTACTTC. The variable domain in full, with the rest retrieved from reference TRBV5-4 and TRBJ2-5, is ETGVTQSPTHLIKTRGQQVTLRCSSQSGHNTVSWYQQALGQGPQFIFQYYREEENGRGNFPPRFSGLQFPNYSSELNVNALELDDSALYLCASSLESGGVETQYFGPGTRLLVL.

For this clone: Other nucleotide sequences in the sample specify the same CDR3. V gene TRBV11-3 combines with J gene TRBJ1-3, with a weak D call TRBD1 (6 bases). V was clipped by 5 bases and J by 4 bases, with 9 bases between them. CDR1 is SGHNT, CDR2 YENEEA, per germline. The CDR3 runs 13 residues. This chain's CDR3 is CASSGDTGNTIYF. CDR3 nucleotides: TGTGCCAGCAGCGGGGACACCGGAAACACCATATATTTT. The entire variable domain, with the rest obtained from reference TRBV11-3 and TRBJ1-3, is as follows: EAGVVQSPRYKIIEKKQPVAFWCNPISGHNTLYWYLQNLGQGPELLIRYENEEAVDDSQLPKDRFSAERLKGVDSTLKIQPAELGDSAVYLCASSGDTGNTIYFGEGSWLTVV.

This clone occurred a few times. The chain recombines TRBV7-6 with TRBJ1-1; TRBD1 matches at 8 bases. Germline V gene data show CDR1 as SGHVS and CDR2 as FNYEAQ. V trimming: 5 bases; J trimming: 2 bases; junction bases outside the gene matches: 4. The length of the CDR3 is 14 residues. The DNA of the CDR3 is TGTGCCAGCAGCCAGGGACAGGCTAACACTGAAGCTTTCTTT. This codes for CASSQGQANTEAFF. Full variable domain (outside the CDR3, taken from reference TRBV7-6 and TRBJ1-1): GAGVSQSPRYKVTKRGQDVALRCDPISGHVSLYWYRQALGQGPEFLTYFNYEAQQDKSGLPNDRFSAERPEGSISTLTIQRTEQRDSAMYRCASSQGQANTEAFFGQGTRLTVV.

V usage is TRBV6-2 or TRBV6-3 and J usage is TRBJ1-2, with 7 bases lining up with TRBD1. Germline lookup yields CDR1 MNHEY and CDR2 SVGEGT. This CDR3 is built from 15 residues. The V segment lost 2 bases and the J segment 1 base; nucleotides outside the gene matches: 4. Here the CDR3 DNA reads TGTGCCAGCAGTTACCCGGGACAGTTTAACTATGGCTACACCTTC. Translated: CASSYPGQFNYGYTF.

This chain connects TRBV11-3 to TRBJ2-5; 7 nucleotides agree with TRBD1. This CDR3 contains 15 residues. V gave up 0 bases and J gave up 0 bases; unmatched junction bases: 1. Germline assignment: CDR1 SGHNT and CDR2 YENEEA. The chain's CDR3 is CASSLDGQDQETQYF. The DNA of the CDR3 is TGTGCCAGCAGCTTAGACGGACAGGACCAAGAGACCCAGTACTTC.

The chain recombines TRBV7-2 with TRBJ2-7; TRBD1 matches at 7 bases. Trimming at V came to 5 bases and at J to 7 bases, leaving 14 bases not matched to a gene. Germline values: CDR1 SGHTA, CDR2 FQGNSA. The CDR3 spans 15 residues. The CDR3 DNA reads TGTGCCAGCAGCAGAGTAGACAGGGAGATTAGAGAGCAGTACTTC. The encoded protein is CASSRVDREIREQYF.

The chain has TRBV7-2 and TRBJ2-1; no firm D call. Germline CDR1 is SGHTA and CDR2 is FQGNSA. Deletions cut 5 bases from V and 0 bases from J, with 11 bases between. The CDR3 sequence is 15 residues long. The CDR3 coding sequence is TGTGCCAGCAGCCCGTCCCCTAGCTCCTACAATGAGCAGTTCTTC. Translating gives CASSPSPSSYNEQFF.

This clone has a single count. V usage is TRBV7-8 and J usage is TRBJ2-1; 10 bases line up with TRBD2. The ends lost 1 base at V and 6 bases at J; junction bases unmatched: 9. From germline, CDR1 is SGHVS and CDR2 FQNEAQ. The CDR3 contains 17 residues. The CDR3 loop reads CASSLGASGGVGNEQFF. Here the CDR3 DNA reads TGTGCCAGCAGCTTAGGGGCGAGCGGGGGGGTAGGCAATGAGCAGTTCTTC.

V and J are TRBV19 and TRBJ1-5, with a possible D match to TRBD1 (5 bases). There are 14 residues in the CDR3. Germline CDR1 LNHDA, CDR2 SQIVND (reference sequence). Deletions cut 3 bases from V and 4 bases from J, with 10 bases between. As DNA, the CDR3 is TGTGCCAGTAGTATTGTGACAGTAAATCAGCCCCAGCATTTT. Translating it yields CASSIVTVNQPQHF.

The genes are TRBV5-1 and TRBJ1-1; tentative D call: TRBD1 (6 bases). The CDR3 loop spans 16 amino acids. CDR1 and CDR2 (germline): SGHRS, YFSETQ. V lost 4 bases to trimming and J lost 4 bases, with 20 bases between them. CDR3 in DNA: TGCGCCAGCAGCCTCCAGGCGGGGGCCGCTCCCACTGAAGCTTTCTTT. Its protein product is CASSLQAGAAPTEAFF.

The V call is TRBV5-1, the J call TRBJ2-7, with 10 bases fitting TRBD2. Germline V lookup: CDR1 SGHRS, CDR2 YFSETQ. The ends lost 5 bases at V and 4 bases at J; junction bases unmatched: 3. This CDR3 has 13 residues. CDR3 sequence: CASRASGSYEQYF. In DNA, the CDR3 is TGCGCCAGCAGGGCTAGCGGGAGTTACGAGCAGTACTTC.

In this sample, this clone turned up once. The chain has TRBV6-6 and TRBJ1-1; 7 bases are shared with TRBD1. The CDR3 covers 15 residues. Germline CDR1 is MNHNY and CDR2 is SVGAGI (reference sequence). Trimming took 5 bases from V and 1 from J; bases not matched to a gene: 7. CDR3 sequence: CASSKPGQKNTEAFF. CDR3 coding DNA: TGTGCCAGCAGTAAACCGGGACAGAAGAACACTGAAGCTTTCTTT.

This sequence joins TRBV19 and TRBJ2-7; 10 nucleotides line up with TRBD2. The CDR3 is 15 amino acids. Germline values: CDR1 LNHDA, CDR2 SQIVND (reference sequence). V was clipped by 5 bases and J by 6 bases; unmatched bases: 10. CDR3 sequence reads: CASSGPSGRGFEQYF. The CDR3 region has the DNA TGTGCCAGTAGTGGCCCTAGCGGGAGAGGCTTCGAGCAGTACTTC.

A word on this clone: The same CDR3 arises from other DNA sequences in this sample as well. The genes are TRBV7-9 and TRBJ1-1, with D possibly TRBD1 on 6 matching bases. Germline CDR1 SEHNR, CDR2 FQNEAQ (reference sequence). Trimming cost V 5 bases and J 4 bases, with 11 bases left between them. This CDR3 is 13 amino acids long. The CDR3 region is CASSPQGGTEAFF. The CDR3 DNA reads as TGTGCCAGCAGCCCTCAAGGGGGCACTGAAGCTTTCTTT.

V gene TRBV2 combines with J gene TRBJ2-1; possibly TRBD2 for D (5 bases). The germline V gene has CDR1 SNHLY and CDR2 FYNNEI. CDR3 size: 12 residues. V was pared by 3 bases and J by 13 bases, with 13 bases between. The CDR3 protein is CASSDWRGLQFF. The CDR3 nucleotides read TGTGCCAGCAGTGACTGGCGAGGGCTCCAGTTCTTC. Full variable domain (remainder filled in from reference TRBV2 and TRBJ2-1): EPEVTQTPSHQVTQMGQEVILRCVPISNHLYFYWYRQILGQKVEFLVSFYNNEISEKSEIFDDQFSVERPDGSNFTLKIRSTKLEDSAMYFCASSDWRGLQFFGPGTRLTVL.